This entry is about one T cell receptor (beta chain). No antigen is known for it. No per-base quality is available; no much larger clone lies one base away. These data come from a study of blood T cell repertoires in COVID-19 (TCRdb year 2020). A note on the overall study: The collaborator samples originated in the United States, Italy and Spain and spanned the acute and convalescent phases of COVID-19. The prospective study material was composed of cDNA or gDNA derived from T cells, B-cell-depleted T cells, or PBMCs. The dataset comprised deeply sampled blood TCRbeta repertoires from subjects exposed to, actively infected with, or recovered from COVID-19. The repertoires were made available in a free public database intended to serve as a resource for research on the immune response to SARS-CoV-2. Samples came from the ongoing ImmuneRACE study (first 160 participants) plus 1,254 subjects from 6 global collaborators. Sample metadata almost always included a de-identified subject ID, COVID-19 status, age in years and sex. Where available, HLA class I and class II types were taken from metadata supplied by the sample provider and were not determined by assay-based typing. General study outcomes and caveats: How much clinical and demographic metadata was included differed by source and by participant, and the metadata was provided uncurated.

The germline V gene encodes CDR1 SGHNT and CDR2 YYREEE (reference sequence). The CDR3 covers 18 residues, taking in both the cysteine and the phenylalanine. The DNA shown is the 54-base CDR3, in frame from base 1. Trimming takes 0 bases off V and 5 bases off J; junction bases not matched to a gene: 9. Participants in the prospective study were aged about 18 to 95 years, lived in over 20 United States geographic areas, and enrolled through a virtual design. To assign participants to cohorts, the prospective study relied on clinical history that participants themselves reported in a screening survey and a study questionnaire. For ImmuneRACE Cohort 3, a participant was defined as recovered based on two consecutive negative NP/OP PCR tests, clearance by a healthcare professional, or resolution of symptoms. Each participant in the prospective study had whole blood, serum and a nasopharyngeal or oropharyngeal swab collected by mobile phlebotomists. Additional blood draws and questionnaires over an approximately 2-month period could optionally be provided by prospective study participants. Prospective study blood samples were shipped either frozen or at room temperature before DNA extraction.

TCRbeta CDR3 regions were amplified from genomic DNA using the immunoSEQ Assay, a bias-controlled multiplex PCR. Turning to the authors' computational methods: The number of nucleated cells in each sample was estimated by amplification of reference gene primers within the assay. Sequence reads were collapsed and filtered to measure the absolute abundance of every unique TCRbeta CDR3 rearrangement. For each sample, productive Simpson clonality was calculated as the square root of Simpson's diversity index over productive rearrangements. TCRdb holds this immuneACCESS table with in-frame rearrangements only. Some clones are missing; in checked studies, unresolved V genes explain under half, and the rest has no known cause. V, J and clone size are those of that table, while D and trimming were read from the DNA. This sample holds a few hundred thousand clones; about nine tenths were observed only once. Approximately 0.55% of the sample is taken by the ten largest.

The rearrangement joined TRBV5-4 to TRBJ2-1; TRBD2 lines up with 12 middle nucleotides. The sequencing input was PBMCs or T cells enriched from blood (not recorded which). The receptor's source is a man aged 18 to 29 who had recovered from COVID-19. For the CDR3, the sequence is CASSLGLAGGFFHNEQFF. In nucleotides, the sequence is TGTGCCAGCAGCTTGGGGCTAGCGGGAGGGTTCTTCCACAATGAGCAGTTCTTC.